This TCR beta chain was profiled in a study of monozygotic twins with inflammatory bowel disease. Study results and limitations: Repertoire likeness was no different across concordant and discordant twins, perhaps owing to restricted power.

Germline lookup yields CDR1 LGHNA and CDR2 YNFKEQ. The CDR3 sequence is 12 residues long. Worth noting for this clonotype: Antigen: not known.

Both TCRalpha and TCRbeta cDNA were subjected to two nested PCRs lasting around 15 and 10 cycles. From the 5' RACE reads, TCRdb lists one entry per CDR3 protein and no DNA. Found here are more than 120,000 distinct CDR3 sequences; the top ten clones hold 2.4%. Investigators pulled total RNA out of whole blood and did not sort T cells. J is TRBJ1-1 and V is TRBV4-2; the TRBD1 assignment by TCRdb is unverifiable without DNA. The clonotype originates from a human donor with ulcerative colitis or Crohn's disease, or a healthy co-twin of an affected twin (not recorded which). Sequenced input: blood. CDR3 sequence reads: CASSRARTEAFF.